The entry that follows covers one TCR beta chain sequence. This sample was taken from a study of patients and donors after allogeneic stem cell transplantation. This CDR3 comprises 17 residues. Trimming removed 1 base from V and 0 bases from J; junction bases left unmatched: 5. Germline V CDR1 and CDR2: GTSNPN, SVGIG (reference sequence). TCRdb passed the RT-PCR reads through MiXCR, listing each CDR3 protein once. Of 800,000 to 1,000,000 distinct CDR3 sequences in the sample, around 17% were seen once. The chain uses TRBV30 and TRBJ1-6, with 8 bases identical to TRBD1. Source material: blood, either unsorted or a sorted T cell fraction (not recorded which). The receptor was isolated from a human donor who was either an allogeneic HSCT recipient or a stem cell or donor lymphocyte infusion donor (not recorded which). It is not recorded whose cells these are; they may come from a transplant donor. CDR3 sequence reads: CAWSGRQGNSYNSPLHF. The CDR3 DNA follows: TGTGCCTGGAGTGGCCGACAGGGGAACTCCTATAATTCACCCCTCCACTTT.